The 29 T cell receptor beta chains below come from one sample, sequenced in a study of post-analysis software for immune sequencing data. Notes on the study in general: The five TRBV segments detected at higher frequency in patients than in controls included TRBV5-6, TRBV5-1 and TRBV20-1.

The TCR beta cDNA libraries contained unique molecular identifiers. TCRdb re-called the PCR reads through MiXCR, storing one row per CDR3 protein. The sample yields fewer than 850,000 distinct CDR3 sequences, just under 30% seen once. For these TCRs, the target antigens are not known. Sequencing used blood. These receptors all come from a girl aged 5 to 17 with multiple sclerosis.

The V call is TRBV6-1, the J call TRBJ1-1; possible D gene TRBD1, 5 bases. The V end lost 2 bases, the J end lost 3 bases, and 25 bases lay between the germline ends. The CDR3 consists of 19 residues. The germline CDR1 and CDR2 sequences are MNHNS and SASEGT. In DNA, the CDR3 is TGTGCCAGCAGTGAAAAGCCCAGGGTAGTGTTCCGGCTGGACACTGAAGCTTTCTTT. This codes for CASSEKPRVVFRLDTEAFF.

This chain connects TRBV5-1 to TRBJ2-5, with D perhaps matching TRBD1 (6 bases). CDR3 size: 17 residues. With 0 bases removed from V and 0 bases from J, the gap between germline ends came to 15 bases. The V gene's germline CDR1 is SGHRS and CDR2 YFSETQ. For the CDR3, the DNA is TGCGCCAGCAGCTTGGCCGGGGCAGGGGTGTACCAAGAGACCCAGTACTTC. Amino acid sequence: CASSLAGAGVYQETQYF.

Only a few counts were recorded for this clonotype. The CDR3 region is CSVWPGRGSNQPQHF. The CDR3 bases are TGCAGTGTCTGGCCCGGCAGGGGGTCCAATCAGCCCCAGCATTTT. The chain has TRBV20-1 and TRBJ1-5; TRBD1 aligns across 7 bases. Trimming at V came to 7 bases and at J to 3 bases, leaving 12 bases not matched to a gene. Germline V CDR1 and CDR2: DFQATT, SNEGSKA (reference sequence). The CDR3 runs to 15 residues.

The gene calls are TRBV6-5 and TRBJ1-4, with 7 nucleotides matching TRBD1. The CDR3 totals 15 residues. Germline V lookup: CDR1 MNHEY, CDR2 SVGAGI. The V gene end was trimmed by 6 bases and the J gene end by 8 bases; junction bases not matched to a gene: 12. The CDR3 bases are TGTGCCAGCAGCTCTAACAGGGGTGTAGTCGAAAAACTGTTTTTT. Protein sequence: CASSSNRGVVEKLFF.

The chain has TRBV12-3 or TRBV12-4 and TRBJ2-7; 14 positions agree with TRBD2. The CDR3 extends over 14 amino acids. The trim removed 6 bases at V and 6 bases at J, leaving 4 bases unmatched. The CDR3 loop is CASRGLAGVAEQYF. DNA of the CDR3: TGTGCCAGCAGGGGACTAGCGGGAGTGGCCGAGCAGTACTTC.

This clonotype was counted between two and nine times. The rearrangement uses TRBV20-1 and TRBJ2-3; D uncertain. This CDR3 has 15 amino acids. Trimming shortened V by 6 bases and J by 0 bases, and 16 bases separated the two germline ends. Germline assignment: CDR1 DFQATT and CDR2 SNEGSKA (reference sequence). CDR3 amino acids: CSADHGLQSTDTQYF. The CDR3 nucleotides read TGCAGTGCCGATCATGGCCTACAAAGCACAGATACGCAGTATTTT.

This chain connects TRBV11-2 to TRBJ1-1, with 7 bases that match TRBD1. The ends lost 5 bases at V and 4 bases at J; junction bases unmatched: 10. Germline V gene data show CDR1 as SGHAT and CDR2 as FQNNGV. The CDR3 loop spans 15 amino acids. The CDR3 protein is CASSAKRGGFTEAFF. As DNA, the CDR3 is TGTGCCAGCAGCGCTAAACGAGGGGGCTTCACTGAAGCTTTCTTT.

This sequence joins TRBV28 and TRBJ2-5, with a possible D match to TRBD1 (6 bases). This CDR3 is 14 amino acids long. V was clipped by 5 bases and J by 3 bases, with 13 bases between them. The germline V gene has CDR1 MDHEN and CDR2 SYDVKM. The CDR3 DNA reads as TGTGCCAGCAGTCCACGACAGGCGAAAGAGACCCAGTACTTC. This gives the protein CASSPRQAKETQYF.

This chain uses TRBV6-5 with TRBJ1-2; 7 bases are shared with TRBD1. The CDR3 runs 17 residues. With V trimmed by 0 bases and J by 7 bases, 14 bases remained unmatched. CDR1 is MNHEY, CDR2 SVGAGI, per germline. For the CDR3, the DNA is TGTGCCAGCAGTTACTCGATTTCAGGGGGGGCGAGTCGTGGCTACACCTTC. Its translation: CASSYSISGGASRGYTF.

This clonotype was detected a few times. The chain joins TRBV7-2 to TRBJ2-1, with 14 bases identical to TRBD2. The CDR3 is 15 amino acids. The germline gives CDR1 SGHTA, CDR2 FQGNSA. Germline trimming cut 6 bases from V and 5 bases from J; bases unmatched to any gene: 3. The CDR3 nucleotides read TGTGCCAGCAGGACGGGACTAGCGGGAGACAATGAGCAGTTCTTC. This gives the protein CASRTGLAGDNEQFF. Filled out from reference TRBV7-2 and TRBJ2-1, the complete variable domain reads GAGVSQSPSNKVTEKGKDVELRCDPISGHTALYWYRQSLGQGLEFLIYFQGNSAPDKSGLPSDRFSAERTGGSVSTLTIQRTQQEDSAVYLCASRTGLAGDNEQFFGPGTRLTVL.

The table lists this clonotype with a few counts. This chain connects TRBV10-3 to TRBJ2-4; TRBD2 matches at 7 bases. The V gene end was trimmed by 4 bases and the J gene end by 5 bases; junction bases not matched to a gene: 8. From germline, CDR1 is ENHRY and CDR2 SYGVKD. CDR3 size: 15 residues. The CDR3 DNA reads TGTGCCATCAGTGCATCGGCGGGAGTCCAAAACATTCAGTACTTC. Translating gives CAISASAGVQNIQYF.

This clonotype came up a few times. The chain is built from TRBV15 and TRBJ1-5; D is unclear. Trimming removed 3 bases from V and 0 bases from J, with 9 bases in between. The CDR3 has 15 amino acids. CDR1 is LNHNV, CDR2 YYDKDF, per germline (reference sequence). CDR3 bases: TGTGCCACCAGCAGGGACTTGGATAGCAATCAGCCCCAGCATTTT. Translating gives CATSRDLDSNQPQHF.

This clonotype was seen more than once but under ten times. The chain couples TRBV11-2 to TRBJ2-1, with 10 bases that match TRBD2. The CDR3 covers 23 residues. Germline CDR1 SGHAT, CDR2 FQNNGV. Unmatched junction bases numbered 30, after V lost 4 bases and J lost 6 bases. This CDR3 reads CASSSPQLDRTSGPKGFFNEQFF. The DNA for the CDR3 is TGTGCCAGCAGCTCCCCCCAATTGGACAGGACTAGCGGTCCCAAAGGGTTTTTCAATGAGCAGTTCTTC.

This chain links TRBV4-1 with TRBJ2-7; 12 bases match TRBD2. V was pared by 0 bases and J by 4 bases, with 4 bases of the junction left unmatched. CDR3 size: 16 residues. Germline CDR1 reads MGHRA; CDR2 reads YSYEKL. CDR3: CASSQDLAGGTYEQYF. The CDR3 region has the DNA TGCGCCAGCAGCCAAGATCTAGCGGGGGGGACTTACGAGCAGTACTTC.

There are a few counts of this clonotype. This chain links TRBV20-1 with TRBJ1-2; D unresolved. V was cut by 1 base and J by 5 bases, with 17 bases left in between. The CDR3 contains 15 residues. The V gene's germline CDR1 is DFQATT and CDR2 SNEGSKA (reference sequence). CDR3 sequence reads: CSARAIPLQSYGYTF. Here the CDR3 DNA reads TGCAGTGCTAGAGCGATCCCCCTCCAGTCTTATGGCTACACCTTC.

The CDR3 is CASSYAHRYEQYF. The CDR3 coding sequence is TGTGCCAGCAGTTACGCACATCGCTACGAGCAGTACTTC. The V call is TRBV6-6, the J call TRBJ2-7; D gene unclear. V was trimmed by 2 bases and J by 3 bases, leaving 8 bases between them. The CDR3 extends over 13 amino acids. Germline V gives CDR1 MNHNY, CDR2 SVGAGI (reference sequence).

This clonotype was observed a handful of times. V is TRBV6-2 or TRBV6-3 and J is TRBJ2-7; the D call may be TRBD1 or TRBD2 (6 bases each). Gene TRBJ2-5 matches the end of the DNA better, so the J call may be wrong. CDR1 is MNHEY and CDR2 is SVGEGT in the germline V gene. This CDR3 region has 16 residues. The CDR3 nucleotides are TGTGCCAGCAGTTACCCCGGGACATTTCAGGAGGGGACCCAGTACTTC. Translation: CASSYPGTFQEGTQYF.

V and J are TRBV13 and TRBJ1-1; 7 bases fit TRBD1. Trimming at V came to 5 bases and at J to 2 bases, leaving 8 bases not matched to a gene. This CDR3 contains 15 residues. The germline CDR1 and CDR2 sequences are PRHDT and FYEKMQ (reference sequence). The CDR3 sequence is CASSTETGRNTEAFF. Written as DNA, the CDR3 is TGTGCCAGCAGCACGGAGACAGGGCGCAACACTGAAGCTTTCTTT.

This clonotype was counted at least ten times. The chain uses TRBV12-3 or TRBV12-4 and TRBJ2-7; D gene unclear. CDR3 length: 16 residues. Trimming took off 1 base at V and 2 bases at J, with 15 bases between the two ends. Written as DNA, the CDR3 is TGTGCCAGCAGTTTAGTGTCAGATTCCCGACCCTACGAGCAGTACTTC. It encodes CASSLVSDSRPYEQYF.

This clonotype occurred once. The germline gene is not matched at one end of the junction; a read error may be the cause. V and J are TRBV5-1 and TRBJ2-3; D is possibly TRBD1 (6 bases). In germline, CDR1 is SGHRS, CDR2 YFSETQ. The CDR3 loop spans 17 amino acids. In DNA, the CDR3 is TGCGTCAGCAGCCTCGACCCACCCGGATCAGGGGCAGATACGCAGTATTTT. Protein product: CVSSLDPPGSGADTQYF.

The chain is built from TRBV15 and TRBJ1-5; D uncertain. CDR1 and CDR2 (germline): LNHNV, YYDKDF (reference sequence). The V gene lost 3 bases and the J gene lost 4 bases, with 4 bases spanning the gap. The CDR3 loop spans 12 amino acids. The CDR3 reads CATSRGNQPQHF. The CDR3 DNA reads as TGTGCCACCAGCAGGGGGAATCAGCCCCAGCATTTT.

This clonotype was observed a handful of times. This chain links TRBV7-9 with TRBJ2-3, with D possibly matching TRBD2 (7 bases). From germline, CDR1 is SEHNR and CDR2 FQNEAQ (reference sequence). The CDR3 loop spans 18 amino acids. V shed 2 bases and J shed 1 base, with 19 bases lying between them. CDR3 in amino acids: CASSLYWTGGPRTDTQYF. The CDR3 coding sequence is TGTGCCAGCAGCTTATACTGGACCGGGGGGCCACGCACAGATACGCAGTATTTT.

The V gene is TRBV6-1, the J gene TRBJ1-5, with D possibly being TRBD1 (6 bases). Germline CDR1 is MNHNS and CDR2 is SASEGT. This CDR3 is 15 amino acids long. V lost 5 bases to trimming and J lost 6 bases, with 17 bases between them. The CDR3 sequence: CASSLLQGVGQPQHF. As DNA, the CDR3 is TGTGCCAGCAGTTTACTACAGGGAGTAGGTCAGCCCCAGCATTTT.

The chain is built from TRBV7-8 and TRBJ2-5, with D tentatively TRBD1 or TRBD2 (6 bases each). The V gene's germline CDR1 is SGHVS and CDR2 FQNEAQ. The length of the CDR3 is 14 residues. V was pared by 2 bases and J by 4 bases, with 11 bases between. The CDR3 is CASSLRGAGETQYF. CDR3 nucleotide sequence: TGTGCCAGCAGCTTAAGGGGGGCGGGAGAGACCCAGTACTTC.

This clonotype was counted only a few times. V gene TRBV7-7 combines with J gene TRBJ2-2, with D possibly matching TRBD1 (6 bases). Germline assignment: CDR1 SSHAT and CDR2 FNYEAQ (reference sequence). V lost 0 bases, J lost 2 bases, and 10 bases lay in between. The CDR3 extends over 16 amino acids. The DNA of the CDR3 is TGTGCCAGCAGCTTAGCGGCAGGGGTTAACACCGGGGAGCTGTTTTTT. Protein sequence: CASSLAAGVNTGELFF.

In its sample, this clonotype was seen many times. The chain links TRBV5-5 to TRBJ1-2, with 7 bases matching TRBD1. The CDR3 covers 16 residues. Germline lookup yields CDR1 SGHKS and CDR2 YYEKEE (reference sequence). With 3 bases clipped from V and 4 bases from J, the junction kept 12 bases outside the gene matches. This CDR3 is CASSSPRQGSIYGYTF. Here the CDR3 DNA reads TGTGCCAGCAGCTCCCCCCGACAGGGCTCGATCTATGGCTACACCTTC.

This clonotype was counted a few times. The V gene is TRBV20-1, the J gene TRBJ2-3; possibly TRBD2 for D (5 bases). CDR1 and CDR2 from the germline V gene are DFQATT and SNEGSKA (reference sequence). The CDR3 has 13 residues. V was trimmed by 6 bases and J by 1 base, leaving 11 bases between them. The DNA for the CDR3 is TGCAGTGCCTCAAAGCGGCGCACAGATACGCAGTATTTT. Protein: CSASKRRTDTQYF.

Only a few counts were recorded for this clonotype. The V and J genes are TRBV10-3 and TRBJ2-3; D gene unclear. CDR3 size: 13 residues. The germline V and J ends were trimmed by 5 bases and 2 bases, with 8 bases remaining between them. The germline CDR1 and CDR2 sequences are ENHRY and SYGVKD. The CDR3 is CAISLTDTDTQYF. The CDR3 DNA is TGTGCCATCAGTCTTACAGACACAGATACGCAGTATTTT.

This chain's CDR3 is CASSPGTPGPGELFF. The CDR3 nucleotides are TGTGCCAGCAGTCCCGGGACTCCCGGGCCCGGGGAGCTGTTTTTT. J is TRBJ2-2 and V is TRBV6-6, with a tentative D call TRBD2 (6 bases). V dropped 5 bases and J dropped 6 bases, with 16 bases sitting between them. This CDR3 has 15 amino acids. Germline V gene data show CDR1 as MNHNY and CDR2 as SVGAGI (reference sequence).